These T cell receptor beta chains were read from a single sample in a study of blood T cells in healthy people across ages. TCRdb processed the 5' RACE reads anew with MiXCR; each CDR3 protein has one entry. The data show around 790,000 distinct CDR3 sequences, with 40% to 50% seen just once and around 21% held by the top ten. The sample taken for sequencing was blood. These receptors were collected from a man in his 60s in good health. CDR3s include the opening cysteine and the closing phenylalanine or tryptophan. D genes are given only for firm matches. Clone size is shown for a subset of rows, as once, few, many or a class of expanded clone.

TRBD1	TRBV3-1	TRBJ2-2	-	TGTGCCAGCAGCCATGAGAGACAGGGGGCAACCGGGGAGCTGTTTTTT	CASSHERQGATGELFF
-	TRBV6-6	TRBJ2-7	few	TGTGCCAGCAGTTACGAAGTGACTAGTCCCAGTTCCTTCGAGCAGTACTTC	CASSYEVTSPSSFEQYF
TRBD1	TRBV7-2	TRBJ1-6	-	TGTGCCAGCACCAAAGTGACAGGGTATAATTCACCCCTCCACTTT	CASTKVTGYNSPLHF
-	TRBV21-1	TRBJ2-7	-	TGTGCCAGCAACCACGAGCAGTACTTC	CASNHEQYF
-	TRBV11-2	TRBJ2-1	few	TGTGCCAGCAGCCTAGGGCCCGTAAGCTCCTACAATGAGCAGTTCTTC	CASSLGPVSSYNEQFF
TRBD2	TRBV4-1	TRBJ2-4	-	TGCGCCAGCAGCCAAGAATCGCCTAGCGGGAGTTCAAACATTCAGTACTTC	CASSQESPSGSSNIQYF
-	TRBV20-1	TRBJ1-4	few	TGCAGTGCTGGACGGACGGGGCAGCCTAATGAAAAACTGTTTTTT	CSAGRTGQPNEKLFF
-	TRBV4-3	TRBJ2-7	few	TGCGCCAGCAGCCAAGACCCCCAGGGGTTCGGGATTGGCGAGCAGTACTTC	CASSQDPQGFGIGEQYF
TRBD2	TRBV12-3/TRBV12-4	TRBJ2-3	-	TGTGCCAGCAGCCCTTCTAGCGGGGGGTTCACAGATACGCAGTATTTT	CASSPSSGGFTDTQYF
-	TRBV7-9	TRBJ2-3	-	TGTGCCAGCAGCTTAGGATGGGCGACAGATACGCAGTATTTT	CASSLGWATDTQYF
TRBD2	TRBV6-1	TRBJ2-3	once	TGTGCCAGCAGCGGAGGACTAGCGGGAGGTCCCACAGATACGCAGTATTTT	CASSGGLAGGPTDTQYF
-	TRBV6-5	TRBJ2-3	medium-sized	TGTGCCAGCAGTTACGATCGAGATTCGGATACGCAGTATTTT	CASSYDRDSDTQYF
TRBD2	TRBV12-3/TRBV12-4	TRBJ2-3	many	TGTGCCAGCAGTCCAAAGCGGGGGTCTGCAGATACGCAGTATTTT	CASSPKRGSADTQYF
TRBD1	TRBV20-1	TRBJ2-7	-	TGCAGTGCTAACCCGGGACAGGGGTACTACGAGCAGTACTTC	CSANPGQGYYEQYF
-	TRBV3-1	TRBJ1-1	few	TGTGCCAGCAGCCAAGGTAACGGGGAAGCTTTCTTT	CASSQGNGEAFF
-	TRBV12-3/TRBV12-4	TRBJ1-2	few	TGTGCCAGCAGTTTAAGGTCCCTCTATGGCTACACCTTC	CASSLRSLYGYTF
TRBD1	TRBV2	TRBJ1-2	many	TGTGCCAGCAGCGAGGGACAGGGGGCTTTGATAGGCTACACCTTC	CASSEGQGALIGYTF
-	TRBV13	TRBJ2-3	many	TGTGCCAGCAGCCCAGGGGAGGATAAGGATACGCAGTATTTT	CASSPGEDKDTQYF
-	TRBV14	TRBJ2-5	-	TGTGCCAGCAGCCAAGGGACAAGGGGCAGCGAGCATTACTTC	CASSQGTRGSEHYF
TRBD1	TRBV7-9	TRBJ1-6	few	TGTGCCAGCAGCTCTACCGGGACAGGGGGGTCTACCTATAATTCACCCCTCCACTTT	CASSSTGTGGSTYNSPLHF
TRBD1	TRBV7-9	TRBJ2-1	few	TGTGCCAGCAGACCGGACAGGGCAGAGGACAATGAGCAGTTCTTC	CASRPDRAEDNEQFF
-	TRBV7-8	TRBJ2-1	few	TGTGCCAGCAGCTTTAGGGGTAGATCCTACAATGAGCAGTTCTTC	CASSFRGRSYNEQFF
-	TRBV5-1	TRBJ2-1	once	TGCGCCAGCAGCTGGGGTGGGGGCAACAATGAGCAGTTCTTC	CASSWGGGNNEQFF
-	TRBV5-4	TRBJ2-6	-	TGTGCCAGCGAAAGGGATGGGGCCAACGTCCTGACTTTC	CASERDGANVLTF
-	TRBV7-2	TRBJ2-3	-	TGTGCCAGCAGCTACCGTCTAACGGGGGGCACAGATACGCAGTATTTT	CASSYRLTGGTDTQYF
TRBD1	TRBV27	TRBJ2-3	few	TGTGCCAGCACTAAAAATCTCGGGACAGGGGGCGGTACGCAGTATTTT	CASTKNLGTGGGTQYF
-	TRBV7-2	TRBJ2-7	few	TGTGCCAGCAGCCCGGGACTGGGACGCTACGAGCAGTACTTC	CASSPGLGRYEQYF
-	TRBV6-2/TRBV6-3	TRBJ1-5	-	TGTGCCAGTAACCGGGATTTTAGCAATCAGCCCCAGCATTTT	CASNRDFSNQPQHF
-	TRBV7-8	TRBJ1-5	once	TGTGCCAGCAGCTCCACCGGGGGATGGCCCCAGCATTTT	CASSSTGGWPQHF
TRBD1	TRBV20-1	TRBJ2-7	-	TGCAGTACTAGACCGGGACAGGGAGCCTACGAGCAGTACTTC	CSTRPGQGAYEQYF
-	TRBV2	TRBJ2-5	-	TGTGCCAGCACTAAAGCTGGAGCACAAGAGACCCAGTACTTC	CASTKAGAQETQYF
TRBD2	TRBV14	TRBJ2-7	-	TGTGCCAGCAGCCAAACTGTCGGGCTAGCGGGGGGACACTTCTACGAGCAGTACTTC	CASSQTVGLAGGHFYEQYF
-	TRBV20-1	TRBJ2-1	-	TGCAGTGCTAGTGTTGGGGGGGCCCCATACAATGAGCAGTTCTTC	CSASVGGAPYNEQFF
-	TRBV3-1	TRBJ2-1	-	TGTGCCAGCAGCCAATCAGGCGGTGAGCAGTTCTTC	CASSQSGGEQFF
-	TRBV20-1	TRBJ1-2	-	TGCAGTGCTAGAGATACGAACCCCAGGGCGGCCTATGGCTACACCTTC	CSARDTNPRAAYGYTF
-	TRBV28	TRBJ1-4	-	TGTGCCAGCAGTCCGCGATACGGTGCAACTAATGAAAAACTGTTTTTT	CASSPRYGATNEKLFF
-	TRBV5-1	TRBJ2-5	few	TGCGCCAGCAGCCAAAATAAGGGGGGAGAGACCCAGTACTTC	CASSQNKGGETQYF
TRBD1	TRBV6-2/TRBV6-3	TRBJ2-7	few	TGTGCCAGCAGCTCCCCCCGGGACAGGGGGCTCTACGAGCAGTACTTC	CASSSPRDRGLYEQYF
-	TRBV19	TRBJ2-4	few	TGTGCCAGTAGTAAAGTGGGCGGTGGCTCGTATGAGGGGAACATTCAGTACTTC	CASSKVGGGSYEGNIQYF
-	TRBV20-1	TRBJ2-7	-	TGCAGTGCTAGTGATCTGCGCAGTTCCTACGAGCAGTACTTC	CSASDLRSSYEQYF
TRBD2	TRBV11-2	TRBJ2-5	-	TGTGCCAGCAGCTCAAGCGGGGATGAGCAGTACTTC	CASSSSGDEQYF
-	TRBV6-5	TRBJ1-2	-	TGTGCCAGCAGTTACTTGAACAGGATAGCTAACTATGGCTACACCTTC	CASSYLNRIANYGYTF
-	TRBV6-5	TRBJ2-5	-	TGTGCCAGCAGTGGGGGTCTGACCCAGTACTTC	CASSGGLTQYF
TRBD1	TRBV28	TRBJ2-3	-	TGTGCCAGCAGAAAGGGGGCCAGGACCTCAGATACGCAGTATTTT	CASRKGARTSDTQYF
-	TRBV4-3	TRBJ1-2	-	TGCGCCAGCAGCCAAGTTCTAGGTCGGAGCTATGGCTACACCTTC	CASSQVLGRSYGYTF
TRBD2	TRBV20-1	TRBJ2-7	few	TGCAGTGCTACCAAACGGGGGGAAAATTACGAGCAGTACTTC	CSATKRGENYEQYF
-	TRBV7-3	TRBJ2-1	few	TGTGCCAGCAGCTTAAAAACTAGCTCCTACAATGAGCAGTTCTTC	CASSLKTSSYNEQFF
-	TRBV4-2	TRBJ2-4	-	TGTGCCAGCAGCCAAGAAATAACAGGAGGTGGCAAAAACATTCAGTACTTC	CASSQEITGGGKNIQYF
-	TRBV7-2	TRBJ2-7	-	TGTGCCAGCAGCTTAACTACCGCCTACGAGCAGTACTTC	CASSLTTAYEQYF
TRBD1	TRBV5-6	TRBJ2-7	-	TGTGCCAGCAGCTACCGGGACAGGGTGGACGAGCAGTACTTC	CASSYRDRVDEQYF
TRBD1	TRBV20-1	TRBJ2-3	few	TGCAGTGCTAGAGCCCCTGGGACAGACGGGTATACGCAGTATTTT	CSARAPGTDGYTQYF
TRBD2	TRBV10-3	TRBJ2-3	many	TGTGCCATCAGTGCTAGAACCACTGTAGCGGGGAAGACAGATACGCAGTATTTT	CAISARTTVAGKTDTQYF
-	TRBV10-3	TRBJ2-3	many	TGTGCCATCAGTGCAGGGGATGGGACAGATACGCAGTATTTT	CAISAGDGTDTQYF
-	TRBV20-1	TRBJ2-5	-	TGCAGTGCAACTTCCGGGACTGGATACAATGAGCAGTACTTC	CSATSGTGYNEQYF
-	TRBV9	TRBJ2-5	few	TGTGCCAGCAGCGTAGGGGACTGGTCAGGAGAGACCCAGTACTTC	CASSVGDWSGETQYF
-	TRBV28	TRBJ2-2	-	TGTGCCAGCGACGTGGGGGGCGGGGAGCTGTTTTTT	CASDVGGGELFF
TRBD2	TRBV6-5	TRBJ2-1	few	TGTGCCAGCAGTTACCAGAGCGGGGGGGCCCGGAGTGAGCAGTTCTTC	CASSYQSGGARSEQFF
TRBD2	TRBV7-2	TRBJ2-7	-	TGTGCCAGCAGCGGGACTAGCGGTGCCTACGAGCAGTACTTC	CASSGTSGAYEQYF
TRBD2	TRBV10-3	TRBJ2-4	-	TGTGCCATCAGTCGGACTAGCGGGAACTCCTACGGGCAGTACTTC	CAISRTSGNSYGQYF